A selection of T cell receptor beta chains follows, all from one sample in a study of cytomegalovirus exposure and HLA in healthy donors. Assay used: immunoSEQ multiplex PCR; TCRdb lists only in-frame clones, some missing. This sample yields more than 130,000 clones, of which roughly 80% are seen a single time; 6.5% to 7% belongs to the top ten. Sample: PBMCs. These receptors came from a man aged 35-49 years in good health and CMV-seropositive. Both conserved end residues are trimmed from each CDR3. Fields, in order: V gene, CDR3 length, CDR3 protein.

>TRBV18|10
ASSGGTDTQY
>TRBV5-1|11
ASSLQSSYEQY
>TRBV25-1|14
ASRPAVGSLNTEAF
>TRBV5-6|12
ASSPTRRVYEQY
>TRBV2|14
ASTGSGYASTDTQY
>TRBV4-2|15
ASSPGLAGAPRETQY
>TRBV25-1|13
ASSGPSTGSQPQH
>TRBV7-2|14
ASSFSSGSSTDTQY
>TRBV2|13
ASNLLAGVSNEQF
>TRBV5-4|15
ASSSGLAWTGTGELF
>TRBV28|10
ASSLVTGMAF